This T cell receptor (beta chain) was identified in a study of cytomegalovirus exposure and HLA in healthy donors (dated 2017 in TCRdb). Turning to the overall study: An earlier analysis of approximately 550 of the donors reported more than 250 Gb of sequence data and some 120 million unique TCR beta sequences from about 179 million T cells. About 310 gigabases of sequencing data and tens of millions of unique TCR sequences were included in an early release covering 550 to 800 HLA-typed donors. Among the approximately 430 genotyped donors, around 81% belonged to the genetic ancestry cluster associated with self-reported Caucasian donors. The study aimed to test whether signatures of past pathogen exposure could be identified by cataloging public T cell receptors. The study used immunosequencing to profile the T cell repertoires of around 600 subjects and linked those repertoires to cytomegalovirus serostatus. Along with the roughly 700-subject first cohort, a separate validation cohort of 120 different subjects was used. The study combined high-throughput TCR immunosequencing, statistical association of individual TCRs with disease status, and machine learning to predict cytomegalovirus infection status. To study patterns of TCR occurrence, a later analysis re-analyzed previously published TCR beta repertoires from hundreds of donors and added high-resolution HLA genotyping. The later analysis used no new phenotypic data to find candidate immune exposures, relying instead on TCR beta sequences and their occurrence across donors. In an earlier analysis of a few hundred of the donors, high-throughput TCR beta sequencing was used to judge whether each TCR beta V gene segment behaved as functional or pseudogenic. Alongside the repertoire data, information on donor age, sex, ethnicity and CMV serostatus was compiled. A later genetic analysis used genome-wide SNP genotypes for about three fifths of the 666 donors, treating that subset as a discovery cohort. All discovery cohort repertoires had been generated using a single sequencing platform. HLA typing included class I and class II loci at four-digit resolution. The number of donors typed differed by locus, with about 629-630 for A, B, C, DRB1 and DQB1, roughly 550 for DQA1, over 600 for DPA1, and some 450 for DPB1. Because of strong linkage in the cohort, roughly five DR-DQ haplotypes were treated as single units for association and clustering. Across approximately 420 genotyped donors of the cohort, an average of approximately 240,000 unique TCR beta nucleotide sequences per donor were sequenced, and 15% to 20% of those sequences were non-productive. Results and caveats for the whole study, not just this receptor: Most TCR sequences were observed very rarely across donors, whereas some public TCRs were present in many individuals. A later analysis found that most CMV-associated TCR beta chains appeared HLA-restricted, with HLA associations seemingly driven largely by CMV exposure. In a later genetic analysis, fewer N-insertions in productive TCRs were reported among donors in an Asian-associated ancestry cluster than the approximately 670-donor mean. The earlier analysis of fewer than 750 of the donors excluded some 15 rarely observed V segments, including chromosome 9 orphons, because counts were too low. A later analysis found that HLA-associated TCR beta chains were more clonally expanded and had lower generation probabilities than equally common non-associated chains. For the cohort, immune exposure information was limited to CMV serostatus. In a later analysis, several top co-occurrence clusters were reported to appear linked to parvovirus B19, influenza, CMV and Epstein-Barr virus. In a later analysis, the rate of TCR association differed among HLA loci, with DRB1 alleles having the most associated TCRs and HLA-C alleles having the fewest. A few of the identified cytomegalovirus-associated TCR beta chains were confirmed in vitro to be specific for cytomegalovirus antigens. Linkage disequilibrium might explain the correlated functional status among segregating V segments, but an unknown experimental factor could not be excluded. Because the 87-base-pair reads could not distinguish some IMGT-functional V segments, including TRBV6-2 and TRBV6-3, those segments were excluded. A further reported finding was that TCR beta sequences accurately predicted the HLA-A and HLA-B alleles for most subjects in the first cohort. The authors suggested that the approach could potentially be generalized to other disease states and immunological phenotypes. An association between a missense DCLRE1C variant and V-gene and J-gene trimming of TCR beta chains was found in a later genetic analysis and replicated in an independent cohort. Presence/absence analyses assumed roughly uniform sequencing depth across donors, an assumption that may not hold. The cohort was sequenced for TCR beta chains only, and without alpha or paired-chain data the features that could be detected were limited. Because HLA typing was missing for some donors at each locus, association tests included only the typed subset. Assigning TCR associations to individual alleles was difficult when HLA alleles, especially DR and DQ, strongly co-occurred. Cytomegalovirus status was reported to be diagnosed by the classifier with high specificity and sensitivity in both the original and validation cohorts. The study gave a list of 150 to 200 TCR beta chains associated with cytomegalovirus. In an earlier analysis of some 640 of the donors, most TCR beta V segments were observed in productive rearrangements about 87% or about 30% of the time, broadly matching IMGT annotations. A later analysis associated about 18,000 TCR beta sequences with specific HLA alleles at a false discovery rate of 0.05. The sequencing pipeline was judged likely to have produced a cluster of highly shared sequence variants as a technical artifact.

For this clone: Its antigen remains undetermined. No clone much larger than this one lies a single base away; base qualities are absent.

Ends trimmed: V by 6 bases, J by 6 bases; bases unmatched to a gene: 11. Reading from cysteine to phenylalanine, the CDR3 counts 14 amino acids. CDR3 DNA only is kept here, 42 bases in frame from base 1. For CDR1 and CDR2, the germline V gene lists SNHLY and FYNNEI. Library preparation employed the immunoSEQ multiplex PCR assay. For the multiplex PCR, a mixture combining 60 forward primers for TCR Vbeta segments and 13 reverse primers for TCR Jbeta segments was used. The CDR3 region of rearranged TCR beta genes was amplified from genomic DNA with a multiplex PCR assay. The Illumina HiSeq System was used to sequence the amplified TCR beta libraries as 87-base-pair reads. For the original study's pipeline: Across the 670 or so repertoires, a later analysis counted 80 million or so unique TCR beta chains, 9.5 million to 12 million of which were shared by at least two donors. Raw reads were error-corrected and collapsed into unique sequences with a nearest-neighbor algorithm that merged closely related sequences to remove PCR and sequencing errors. V, D and J gene segments were assigned by aligning CDR3 sequences to IMGT reference sequences. Each retained sequence needed at least a six-nucleotide match to both a V gene segment and a J gene segment. Rearrangements were called productive when the CDR3 lacked stop codons and stayed in frame with V and J; all others were non-productive. CDR3 was defined according to IMGT convention as the region running from the second conserved V-encoded cysteine to the conserved J-encoded phenylalanine. In an earlier analysis of just under 600 of the donors, sequences lacking an unambiguous match to a single V gene segment were excluded. An earlier analysis of about 600 of the donors called V segments functional above 56.7% productive rearrangements and segregating when the between-donor standard deviation exceeded 5%. A statistical classification framework was built for diagnosing cytomegalovirus status from the catalog of TCR beta chain sequences. V and J gene assignment, in a later analysis, came from comparing TCR nucleotide sequences with IMGT/GENE-DB human TR gene sequences. The TCRdist pipeline was used in a later analysis to assign CDR3 sequences and most-parsimonious VDJ recombination scenarios. In a later analysis, every TCR beta chain was defined by the combination of its CDR3 amino acid sequence and its V-gene family, and reads without a unique V-gene family were dropped. In a later analysis, a few hundred highly shared, low-generation-probability nucleotide sequences were removed to address suspected cross-contamination and a sequencing artifact. A later analysis calculated a clonal expansion index for each public chain from normalized within-repertoire ranks of inferred template counts. Generation probabilities in a later analysis came from a VDJ recombination model fitted to out-of-frame rearrangements, and those results were checked against IGoR. In a later analysis, TCR-TCR, TCR-HLA and TCR-CMV co-occurrence was scored with hypergeometric tests, and a repertoire-size bias correction was applied to TCR pairs. A later analysis estimated false discovery rates by permuting HLA or CMV assignments 20 times. A later analysis grouped co-occurring TCRs with DBSCAN, adding TCRdist sequence similarity when clustering within HLA-allele-positive subsets. For co-occurrence clustering, repertoires with fewer than 30,000 or more than 120,000 public chains were excluded, along with 4 to 6 repertoires with anomalous nucleotide sharing. TCRdb stores this immuneACCESS table with in-frame sequences only. Part of the clones is absent; in the studies checked, under half of the shortfall reflects unresolved V genes, and no reason is known for the rest. D and trimming were read from the DNA, whereas the V and J calls and clone size are those reported in that table. This sample has 80,000 to 100,000 clones in its table, and 81% of those were observed once. The top ten constitute 10% to 13% of the sample.

The cohort consisted of approximately 690 healthy bone marrow donors. Cohort members were all nominally healthy when sampled, although unrecorded immune exposures were likely present. CMV serostatus was recorded as positive for 250 to 300 and negative for about 55% of the roughly 670 cohort members, whereas no CMV serostatus was recorded for the donor in question. A peripheral blood sample was provided by each donor, and peripheral blood mononuclear cells were used for TCR beta sequencing. Genomic DNA extraction from the blood cell samples was performed with the Qiagen DNeasy Blood Extraction Kit. Sequencing was done on a sample of PBMCs. The receptor chain draws on TRBV2 and TRBJ2-7; 7 bases in between match TRBD2. This sequence originates from a human donor in good health. The DNA sequence follows: TGTGCCAGCAGAACGGTGGGAGGGTGGGGCGAGCAGTACTTC. This yields the protein CASRTVGGWGEQYF.